This TCR beta chain was captured in a study of T cell responses to AZD1222 COVID-19 vaccine. Study results and limitations: Regions left unmutated in variants are reportedly the target of nearly half of spike-specific TCRs. Researchers took repertoire samples only after the peak T cell response had come.

Sequencing used immunoSEQ multiplex PCR; TCRdb keeps in-frame clones, though not all of them. This sample has about 190,000 clones, with approximately 92% found just once. Germline CDR1 reads LNHDA; CDR2 reads SQIVND (reference sequence). Trimming left V 2 bases short and J 0 bases short, with 11 bases between. This CDR3 has 16 amino acids. A word on this clone: Its antigen is currently unknown.

Sample: peripheral blood, taken on day 0 of AZD1222 vaccination. The chain links TRBV19 to TRBJ2-1; TRBD1 might be the D (5 bases). This receptor was taken from an adult in good health. CDR3 DNA: TGTGCCAGTAGTATACCGAGACAGAGCTCCTACAATGAGCAGTTCTTC. It specifies CASSIPRQSSYNEQFF.